The 23 T cell receptor beta chains listed next were all sequenced from one sample in a study of T cell responses to AZD1222 COVID-19 vaccine. Sequencing was performed with immunoSEQ multiplex PCR; in TCRdb, only in-frame clones are kept and a portion is missing. The data contain about 92,000 clones, approximately 87% of them singletons. The sample consisted of peripheral blood, taken on day 0 of AZD1222 vaccination. The origin of the receptors is an adult in good health.

V gene TRBV28 combines with J gene TRBJ1-1, with D hard to call. This CDR3 region has 13 residues. The germline V and J ends were trimmed by 3 bases and 1 base, with 6 bases remaining between them. Per the germline V gene, CDR1 is MDHEN and CDR2 is SYDVKM. The CDR3 region is CASSFSGNTEAFF. The CDR3 DNA reads as TGTGCCAGCAGTTTTTCGGGGAACACTGAAGCTTTCTTT.

The chain recombines TRBV6-5 with TRBJ2-7, with TRBD1 as a possible D gene (6 bases). Germline CDR1 reads MNHEY; CDR2 reads SVGAGI. Trimming pared 9 bases from V and 0 bases from J, leaving 9 bases between. The CDR3 loop spans 12 amino acids. The CDR3: CASTGISYEQYF. Written as DNA, the CDR3 is TGTGCCAGTACAGGGATCTCCTACGAGCAGTACTTC.

The chain employs TRBV9 and TRBJ2-7; TRBD2 matches 7 bases. Losses at the gene ends were 0 bases for V and 5 bases for J; bases not matched to a gene: 5. This CDR3 contains 14 residues. The germline V gene has CDR1 SGDLS and CDR2 YYNGEE. The CDR3 nucleotides are TGTGCCAGCAGCGTAGGAGCGGGAAGGGACGAGCAGTACTTC. This codes for CASSVGAGRDEQYF. Full variable domain (outside the CDR3, taken from reference TRBV9 and TRBJ2-7): DSGVTQTPKHLITATGQRVTLRCSPRSGDLSVYWYQQSLDQGLQFLIQYYNGEERAKGNILERFSAQQFPDLHSELNLSSLELGDSALYFCASSVGAGRDEQYFGPGTRLTVT.

This chain uses TRBV7-9 with TRBJ1-4; D is unclear. The CDR3 length is 16 residues. CDR1 is SEHNR and CDR2 is FQNEAQ in the germline V gene (reference sequence). The V gene lost 5 bases and the J gene lost 1 base, with 14 bases spanning the gap. The chain's CDR3 is CASSPAGLGTNEKLFF. CDR3 nucleotides: TGTGCCAGCAGCCCTGCTGGGTTGGGAACTAATGAAAAACTGTTTTTT.

V is TRBV5-4 and J is TRBJ1-2; 7 nucleotides line up with TRBD1. Germline V gene lookup returns CDR1 SGHNT and CDR2 YYREEE (reference sequence). The V and J ends lost 2 bases and 8 bases, in that order; junction bases with no gene match: 6. CDR3 size: 13 residues. CDR3 loop: CASSFKGARGYTF. CDR3 coding DNA: TGTGCCAGCAGCTTTAAGGGGGCACGGGGCTACACCTTC.

The CDR3 sequence: CASSLASGSGNEQFF. The CDR3 DNA sequence: TGTGCCAGCAGCTTGGCTAGCGGGAGTGGCAATGAGCAGTTCTTC. J is TRBJ2-1 and V is TRBV5-4, with TRBD2 matching 10 bases. Trimming cost V 0 bases and J 6 bases; bases outside gene matches: 3. Germline CDR1 reads SGHNT; CDR2 reads YYREEE (reference sequence). The CDR3 extends over 15 amino acids.

The rearrangement joins TRBV28 to TRBJ2-3; the D gene could be TRBD1 or TRBD2 (5 bases each). Trimming took 3 bases from V and 3 from J, leaving 13 bases between them. The CDR3 is 15 residues long. CDR1 is MDHEN, CDR2 SYDVKM, per germline. The CDR3 loop reads CASSFGGVGTDTQYF. CDR3 nucleotide sequence: TGTGCCAGCAGTTTTGGGGGAGTAGGTACAGATACGCAGTATTTT. Looking up the rest from reference TRBV28 and TRBJ2-3 gives the full variable domain: DVKVTQSSRYLVKRTGEKVFLECVQDMDHENMFWYRQDPGLGLRLIYFSYDVKMKEKGDIPEGYSVSREKKERFSLILESASTNQTSMYLCASSFGGVGTDTQYFGPGTRLTVL.

The V call is TRBV7-2, the J call TRBJ2-2; TRBD2 aligns across 15 bases. CDR1 is SGHTA, CDR2 FQGNSA, per germline. The V gene end was trimmed by 10 bases and the J gene end by 5 bases; junction bases not matched to a gene: 17. The CDR3 covers 19 residues. This chain's CDR3 is CATPPGTSGRRAVTGELFF. CDR3 sequence (DNA): TGTGCCACACCCCCCGGGACTAGCGGGAGGAGAGCGGTTACCGGGGAGCTGTTTTTT.

The chain joins TRBV2 to TRBJ2-7, with D possibly being TRBD2 (6 bases). V lost 1 base to trimming and J lost 3 bases, with 10 bases between them. The CDR3 is 14 amino acids. Per the germline V gene, CDR1 is SNHLY and CDR2 is FYNNEI. The CDR3: CASSEGGIIYEQYF. The CDR3 DNA reads TGTGCCAGCAGTGAAGGCGGGATTATCTACGAGCAGTACTTC.

The rearrangement uses TRBV7-2 and TRBJ2-3, with TRBD2 matching 7 bases. Germline V gene sequence: CDR1 SGHTA, CDR2 FQGNSA. V dropped 0 bases and J dropped 14; count of bases not matched to a gene: 5. CDR3 length: 12 amino acids. The CDR3 region is CASSLARELRYF. DNA for the CDR3: TGTGCCAGCAGCTTAGCGCGGGAGCTTAGGTATTTT.

The rearrangement uses TRBV6-1 and TRBJ1-1; the D is unclear. V lost 2 bases and J lost 4, with 8 bases in between. Germline V gene sequence: CDR1 MNHNS, CDR2 SASEGT. The CDR3 length is 13 residues. CDR3 nucleotide sequence: TGTGCCAGCAGTGAAAGGAGGTCCACTGAAGCTTTCTTT. The encoded protein is CASSERRSTEAFF.

This chain links TRBV7-8 with TRBJ1-5, with D maybe TRBD1 (5 bases). The ends were cut back, 4 bases at V and 0 bases at J, with 19 bases in the middle. The germline CDR1 and CDR2 sequences are SGHVS and FQNEAQ. The CDR3 has 18 amino acids. CDR3 DNA: TGTGCCAGCAGCTCCGAAGGTCGGACAAGCTATAGCAATCAGCCCCAGCATTTT. This encodes CASSSEGRTSYSNQPQHF.

This clone has only one observation. This rearrangement joins TRBV6-1 to TRBJ1-5; perhaps TRBD1 as D (6 bases). The germline V and J ends were trimmed by 1 base and 7 bases, with 14 bases remaining between them. The CDR3 is made up of 15 amino acids. CDR1 is MNHNS, CDR2 SASEGT, per germline. In DNA, the CDR3 is TGTGCCAGCAGTGAAGAATTACAGGGTTACCAGCCCCAGCATTTT. Translation: CASSEELQGYQPQHF.

V usage is TRBV5-1 and J usage is TRBJ1-2; TRBD1 matches 10 bases. The CDR3 sequence is 15 residues long. Trimming removed 4 bases from V and 8 bases from J; junction bases left unmatched: 11. From germline, CDR1 is SGHRS and CDR2 YFSETQ. This chain's CDR3 is CASSEPGTGEGGYTF. The CDR3 bases are TGCGCCAGCAGCGAACCCGGGACAGGGGAAGGCGGCTACACCTTC. Complete variable domain (other parts from reference TRBV5-1 and TRBJ1-2): KAGVTQTPRYLIKTRGQQVTLSCSPISGHRSVSWYQQTPGQGLQFLFEYFSETQRNKGNFPGRFSGRQFSNSRSEMNVSTLELGDSALYLCASSEPGTGEGGYTFGSGTRLTVV.

V gene TRBV7-6 combines with J gene TRBJ1-1; the D gene is possibly TRBD1 (6 bases). Germline values: CDR1 SGHVS, CDR2 FNYEAQ. V was clipped by 4 bases and J by 5 bases, with 11 bases between them. The CDR3 extends over 13 amino acids. The CDR3 sequence: CASSSRGGTEAFF. CDR3 nucleotides: TGTGCCAGCAGCTCCCGAGGGGGTACTGAAGCTTTCTTT.

This rearrangement joins TRBV7-9 to TRBJ1-2; D call uncertain. This CDR3 is 13 amino acids long. Germline values: CDR1 SEHNR, CDR2 FQNEAQ (reference sequence). Trimming left V 2 bases short and J 2 bases short, with 6 bases between. CDR3: CASSLNSNYGYTF. The CDR3 nucleotides are TGTGCCAGCAGCTTAAACAGCAACTATGGCTACACCTTC.

The rearrangement uses TRBV28 and TRBJ1-1; possibly TRBD1 for D (5 bases). The V end was cut by 6 bases, the J end by 1 base, with 15 bases between. In germline, CDR1 is MDHEN, CDR2 SYDVKM. The CDR3 is 15 residues long. The CDR3 DNA follows: TGTGCCAGCAGAGGGTCGGGACTCCAGAACACTGAAGCTTTCTTT. Encoded protein: CASRGSGLQNTEAFF.

In this sample, this clone turned up once. The chain recombines TRBV30 with TRBJ2-1; 9 nucleotides agree with TRBD1. The CDR3 spans 16 residues. The V gene end was trimmed by 4 bases and the J gene end by 4 bases; junction bases not matched to a gene: 11. In germline, CDR1 is GTSNPN, CDR2 SVGIG (reference sequence). CDR3 region: CAWTPPTGGLYNEQFF. In DNA form, the CDR3 reads TGTGCCTGGACCCCCCCCACAGGGGGCCTTTACAATGAGCAGTTCTTC.

CDR3 loop: CASSRGVDYGYTF. Here the CDR3 DNA reads TGTGCCAGCAGTCGGGGGGTCGACTATGGCTACACCTTC. The chain couples TRBV2 to TRBJ1-2, with D maybe TRBD1 (5 bases). There are 13 residues in the CDR3. Germline CDR1 reads SNHLY; CDR2 reads FYNNEI. Deletions cut 5 bases from V and 3 bases from J, with 10 bases between.

The J gene is TRBJ2-5, the V gene TRBV28, with D tentatively TRBD1 or TRBD2 (7 bases each). The CDR3 length is 14 residues. Germline values: CDR1 MDHEN, CDR2 SYDVKM. Trimming took 4 bases from V and 6 from J, leaving 15 bases between them. This CDR3 reads CASSSGGGGKTQYF. The CDR3 DNA sequence: TGTGCCAGCAGTTCAGGGGGGGGCGGAAAGACCCAGTACTTC.

The V gene is TRBV3-1 (or the pseudogene TRBV3-2), the J gene TRBJ2-7; D might be TRBD1 (5 bases). The CDR3 is 14 amino acids. Germline V gene lookup returns CDR1 LGHDT and CDR2 YNNKEL (reference sequence). V shed 1 base and J shed 3 bases, with 10 bases lying between them. CDR3 amino acids: CASSQADSLYEQYF. The DNA of the CDR3 is TGTGCCAGCAGCCAAGCCGACAGCCTCTACGAGCAGTACTTC.

The chain employs TRBV9 and TRBJ2-3; D possibly matches TRBD1 or TRBD2 (5 bases each). Per the germline V gene, CDR1 is SGDLS and CDR2 is YYNGEE. V dropped 0 bases and J dropped 6 bases, with 17 bases sitting between them. There are 16 residues in the CDR3. This CDR3 is CASSVGGPGGVDTQYF. CDR3 bases: TGTGCCAGCAGCGTAGGGGGACCCGGTGGGGTCGATACGCAGTATTTT.

This chain connects TRBV10-3 to TRBJ2-2, with 9 bases identical to TRBD1. Germline V lookup: CDR1 ENHRY, CDR2 SYGVKD. V shed 0 bases and J 3 bases; nucleotides not matched to a gene: 5. The CDR3 covers 17 residues. Here the CDR3 reads CAISESGGTGHTGELFF. The CDR3 DNA sequence: TGTGCCATCAGTGAGTCAGGGGGGACAGGGCACACCGGGGAGCTGTTTTTT.